The source of this T cell receptor (beta chain) is a study of regulatory T cells in long-lasting Graves disease. Notes on the study in general: Persistent Graves' cases showed lower TCR diversity than newly diagnosed cases.

This clonotype was counted at least ten times. Its cognate antigen is unknown. Time point: newly diagnosed GD, antithyroid drugs for less than 3 months. RNA extracted from PBMCs served as the sequencing template. Arm-PCR with iRepertoire HTBI primers amplified the CDR3 regions for these TCR beta libraries. TCRdb reanalysed the multiplex PCR reads using MiXCR and keeps one entry per CDR3 protein. The sample contains approximately 400,000 distinct CDR3 sequences, 10% to 15% of which appear only once. The same sample was also used in a study of T cells in Graves' hyperthyroidism and ophthalmopathy.

This receptor was identified in a woman between 18 and 30 years old with Graves disease. Sequences were derived from peripheral blood mononuclear cells (PBMCs), sampled at new diagnosis, from a patient treated with antithyroid drugs.

In DNA form, the CDR3 reads TGCAGCGTTGTGGCAGGGGAGGACACTGAAGCTTTCTTT. Translated, it gives CSVVAGEDTEAFF. This chain connects TRBV29-1 to TRBJ1-1; D possibly corresponds to TRBD1 (6 bases). CDR1 and CDR2 from the germline V gene are SQVTM and ANQGSEA. The CDR3 sequence is 13 residues long. The V gene lost 4 bases and the J gene lost 3 bases, with 12 bases spanning the gap.